This entry concerns a single T cell receptor beta chain. Its antigen is still unknown. These data originate in a study of beta chain features in type 1 diabetes. CDR3 length: 15 amino acids. Between the trimmed V and J ends, which lost 4 bases and 0 bases, there was a span of 12 bases. Looked up from germline, CDR1 is SGHRS and CDR2 is YFSETQ. The collection from each donor was one heparinised blood draw averaging around 100 mL. The entirety of the isolated RNA underwent reverse transcription, so expressed TCRB transcripts were sequenced. Measured with immunoSEQ multiplex PCR; TCRdb has only the in-frame clones, and not every one. The sample yields hundreds of thousands of clones, about 14% seen once. General study points: Naive, central memory and regulatory TCRB repertoires appeared more similar among patients than healthy donors.

This chain connects TRBV5-1 to TRBJ2-3, with a weak D call TRBD1 (6 bases). Sequenced material: naive CD4+ T cells from blood. This TCR was recovered from a woman in her thirties or forties in good health. The CDR3 reads CASSVRTVSTDTQYF. The DNA for the CDR3 is TGCGCCAGCAGCGTACGGACAGTTAGCACAGATACGCAGTATTTT.